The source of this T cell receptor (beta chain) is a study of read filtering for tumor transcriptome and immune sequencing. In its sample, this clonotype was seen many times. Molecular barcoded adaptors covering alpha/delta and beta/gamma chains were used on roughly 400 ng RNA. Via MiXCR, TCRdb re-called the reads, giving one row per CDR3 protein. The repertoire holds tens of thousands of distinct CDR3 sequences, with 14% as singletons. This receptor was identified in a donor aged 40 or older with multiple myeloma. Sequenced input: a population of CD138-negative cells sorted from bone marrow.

CDR3 DNA: TGCGCCAGCAACCTGGGACTAGCGGGAGCCGACGAGACCCAGTACTTC. Its protein product is CASNLGLAGADETQYF. V usage is TRBV5-1 and J usage is TRBJ2-5, with 14 nucleotides matching TRBD2. J was trimmed by 5 bases and V by 6 bases; bases with no gene match: 9. CDR1 is SGHRS and CDR2 is YFSETQ in the germline V gene. The CDR3 is 16 residues long.